This TCR beta chain was observed in a study of Graves' ophthalmopathy and Graves' hyperthyroidism. Study-level points and caveats: Built on 13 signatures, a model told ophthalmopathy apart from stable hyperthyroidism with 85% to 90% sensitivity and roughly 80% specificity.

Using RNA transcripts, the TCR beta CDR3 regions were amplified. HTBI-primed RT-PCR formed the first round, and a multiplex PCR formed the second. TCRdb independently ran MiXCR on the multiplex PCR reads; one entry per CDR3 protein. This repertoire shows around 1,200,000 distinct CDR3 sequences, 35% to 40% found once; its top ten account for over 8.5%. This clonotype was detected many times. Its antigen is currently unknown. The CDR3 length is 12 residues. V lost 5 bases to trimming and J lost 6 bases, with 13 bases between them. CDR1 is DFQATT, CDR2 SNEGSKA, per germline (reference sequence). This chain joins TRBV20-1 and TRBJ1-2; TRBD1 is a possible D gene (5 bases). This sequence originates from an adult man with Graves' hyperthyroidism. The sequenced material came from peripheral blood or thyroid tissue (not recorded which). The CDR3 sequence is CSASLRQHGYTF. The CDR3 coding sequence is TGCAGTGCTTCCCTACGACAGCATGGCTACACCTTC.